This TCR beta chain came from a study of blood T cell repertoires in COVID-19. Assay used: immunoSEQ multiplex PCR; TCRdb lists only in-frame clones, some missing. This sample has 150,000 to 200,000 clones, with approximately 95% found just once. Trimming shortened V by 6 bases and J by 0 bases, and 11 bases separated the two germline ends. Germline V lookup: CDR1 ENHRY, CDR2 SYGVKD. This CDR3 spans 14 amino acids. The sequence was obtained from a woman between 45 and 65 years old with acute or convalescent COVID-19. The source material was peripheral blood. The chain couples TRBV10-3 to TRBJ1-1; possibly TRBD1 for D (5 bases). The CDR3 DNA reads TGTGCCATCAGCACAGGTGCCATGAACACTGAAGCTTTCTTT. This gives the protein CAISTGAMNTEAFF.